This T cell receptor (beta chain) was sequenced for a study of beta chain features in type 1 diabetes. Of note for this clone: Its specificity is not known.

General study findings and limits: Among patients with Type 1 diabetes, TCRB CDR3s were moderately but significantly shorter in every one of the four CD4+ subsets.

The authors reverse transcribed all of the isolated RNA, so sequencing captured expressed TCRB transcripts. Only in-frame clones appear in the TCRdb table, and some are missing; sequencing was by immunoSEQ multiplex PCR. The table records some 170,000 clones, about 63% of them present only once. Trimming stripped 2 bases from V and 0 bases from J, with 11 bases between. The germline V gene has CDR1 MNHNY and CDR2 SVGAGI (reference sequence). The CDR3 has 16 amino acids. The genes are TRBV6-6 and TRBJ1-5; TRBD1 might be the D (6 bases). The source is a man under 40 with type 1 diabetes. The sample was naive CD4+ T cells from blood. The CDR3, as DNA: TGTGCCAGCAGTTACCCGACAGGCCATAGCAATCAGCCCCAGCATTTT. Its protein is CASSYPTGHSNQPQHF.